The source of this TCR beta chain is a study of blood T cell repertoires in COVID-19. TCRdb keeps only in-frame clones here, not all; method: immunoSEQ multiplex PCR. The sample lists approximately 290,000 clones, about nine tenths occurring once. The sequence was collected from a woman aged 25 to 39 who had recovered from COVID-19. Sequenced sample: PBMCs or T cells enriched from blood (not recorded which).

The CDR3 here is CASSSPTGSYEQYF. The CDR3 nucleotides are TGTGCCAGCAGTTCTCCGACAGGATCCTACGAGCAGTACTTC. The gene calls are TRBV6-2 or TRBV6-3 and TRBJ2-7; maybe TRBD1 (6 bases). The CDR3 spans 14 residues. Trimming shortened V by 4 bases and J by 1 base, and 11 bases separated the two germline ends. Per the germline V gene, CDR1 is MNHEY and CDR2 is SVGEGT.